The 28 T cell receptor beta chains below all came from one sample that was sequenced in a study of blood T cell repertoires in COVID-19. Using immunoSEQ multiplex PCR, the repertoire was profiled, and TCRdb retains in-frame clones only, with some absent. The sample includes around 370,000 clones, around 86% seen only once; the top ten take just under 6.5%. The sequenced sample was peripheral blood. The receptors here all came from a woman in her 50s with COVID-19, enrolled during active disease.

The chain carries TRBV6-2 or TRBV6-3 and TRBJ1-2; D remains ambiguous. Trimming pared 5 bases from V and 5 bases from J, leaving 12 bases between. The CDR3 extends over 13 amino acids. The germline V gene encodes CDR1 MNHEY and CDR2 SVGEGT. In nucleotides, the CDR3 is TGTGCCAGCAGTAGAACGTCGACATATGGCTACACCTTC. This translates into CASSRTSTYGYTF.

The chain combines TRBV6-5 with TRBJ1-2, with D possibly being TRBD1 (6 bases). The CDR3 is made up of 16 amino acids. Per germline, CDR1 MNHEY and CDR2 SVGAGI. Trimming pared 0 bases from V and 2 bases from J, leaving 13 bases between. The CDR3: CASSYSWADRNYGYTF. CDR3 nucleotides: TGTGCCAGCAGTTACTCTTGGGCGGACAGAAACTATGGCTACACCTTC.

The chain recombines TRBV15 with TRBJ1-2; D is ambiguous. V lost 5 bases and J 7 bases, leaving 17 bases between the germline ends. CDR1 is LNHNV, CDR2 YYDKDF, per germline (reference sequence). This CDR3 region has 14 residues. The CDR3: CATSLTVGNFGYTF. CDR3 in DNA: TGTGCCACCAGCCTTACAGTCGGTAATTTTGGCTACACCTTC. Full variable domain (missing parts from reference TRBV15 and TRBJ1-2): DAMVIQNPRYQVTQFGKPVTLSCSQTLNHNVMYWYQQKSSQAPKLLFHYYDKDFNNEADTPDNFQSRRPNTSFCFLDIRSPGLGDTAMYLCATSLTVGNFGYTFGSGTRLTVV.

V and J are TRBV7-2 and TRBJ1-4; D is possibly TRBD1 (6 bases). The CDR3 consists of 14 residues. Per the germline V gene, CDR1 is SGHTA and CDR2 is FQGNSA. Trimming left V 3 bases short and J 8 bases short, with 13 bases between. The CDR3 spells CASSFFTGTEKLFF. For the CDR3, the DNA is TGTGCCAGCAGCTTTTTTACAGGGACGGAAAAACTGTTTTTT.

V is TRBV3-1 (or the pseudogene TRBV3-2) and J is TRBJ1-1; 7 nucleotides align to TRBD1. With V trimmed by 7 bases and J by 5 bases, 1 base remained unmatched. CDR3 length: 11 residues. The germline CDR1 and CDR2 sequences are LGHDT and YNNKEL (reference sequence). The CDR3 sequence: CASKTGTEAFF. The DNA for the CDR3 is TGTGCCAGCAAGACAGGGACTGAAGCTTTCTTT.

This rearrangement joins TRBV29-1 to TRBJ1-3, with D uncertain. CDR3 length: 15 amino acids. V was cut by 3 bases and J by 0 bases, with 12 bases left in between. Germline CDR1 and CDR2: SQVTM and ANQGSEA. The DNA for the CDR3 is TGCAGCGTTGAGTCAGAGGGTCTCTCTGGAAACACCATATATTTT. Its translation: CSVESEGLSGNTIYF.

V usage is TRBV5-6 and J usage is TRBJ1-1; 10 bases are shared with TRBD1. The V and J ends lost 3 bases and 3 bases, in that order; junction bases with no gene match: 2. The germline CDR1 and CDR2 sequences are SGHDT and YYEEEE. The CDR3 spans 14 residues. The DNA of the CDR3 is TGTGCCAGCAGCTGGGGACAGGGGTACACTGAAGCTTTCTTT. Translated: CASSWGQGYTEAFF.

This rearrangement joins TRBV2 to TRBJ1-5; the D is unclear. Per the germline V gene, CDR1 is SNHLY and CDR2 is FYNNEI. V lost 5 bases, J lost 10 bases, and 15 bases lay in between. This CDR3 contains 13 residues. This CDR3 reads CASSKDIRGPQHF. The CDR3 region has the DNA TGTGCCAGCAGTAAAGACATACGGGGTCCCCAGCATTTT. The full variable domain, completed using reference TRBV2 and TRBJ1-5, is EPEVTQTPSHQVTQMGQEVILRCVPISNHLYFYWYRQILGQKVEFLVSFYNNEISEKSEIFDDQFSVERPDGSNFTLKIRSTKLEDSAMYFCASSKDIRGPQHFGDGTRLSIL.

The chain combines TRBV11-3 with TRBJ2-2; 8 bases map to TRBD1. The V and J ends lost 3 bases and 6 bases, in that order; junction bases with no gene match: 0. The CDR3 has 13 residues. The germline V gene encodes CDR1 SGHNT and CDR2 YENEEA. Written as DNA, the CDR3 is TGTGCCAGCAGCTTGACAGGGGCCGGGGAGCTGTTTTTT. Translating gives CASSLTGAGELFF.

The chain has TRBV29-1 and TRBJ2-1; the match to TRBD2 covers 14 bases. V dropped 7 bases and J dropped 4; count of bases not matched to a gene: 12. This CDR3 has 17 residues. CDR1 is SQVTM and CDR2 is ANQGSEA in the germline V gene. CDR3 protein: CSAGLAGAKDPYNEQFF. The CDR3, as DNA: TGCAGCGCGGGACTAGCGGGAGCGAAAGACCCTTACAATGAGCAGTTCTTC.

This clone is a singleton in its sample. The gene calls are TRBV2 and TRBJ1-6; D may be TRBD1 (5 bases). Germline-derived CDR1 and CDR2 are SNHLY and FYNNEI. Trimming removed 8 bases from V and 8 bases from J, with 13 bases in between. This CDR3 is 13 amino acids long. This CDR3 is CASPRAAYSPLHF. The DNA for the CDR3 is TGTGCCAGCCCCAGGGCGGCATATTCACCCCTCCACTTT. Full variable domain (missing parts from reference TRBV2 and TRBJ1-6): EPEVTQTPSHQVTQMGQEVILRCVPISNHLYFYWYRQILGQKVEFLVSFYNNEISEKSEIFDDQFSVERPDGSNFTLKIRSTKLEDSAMYFCASPRAAYSPLHFGNGTRLTVT.

V is TRBV30 and J is TRBJ2-7; 7 nucleotides match TRBD1. CDR3 length equals 15 residues. From germline, CDR1 is GTSNPN and CDR2 SVGIG (reference sequence). J gave up 5 bases and V 0 bases, and 10 bases lay outside the gene matches. The CDR3 DNA reads as TGTGCCTGGAGTGTAGGTGGGCAGGGGGTCAACGAGCAGTACTTC. Translation gives CAWSVGGQGVNEQYF.

V is TRBV5-1 and J is TRBJ2-1, with TRBD2 matching over 8 bases. Unmatched junction bases numbered 11, after V lost 0 bases and J lost 9 bases. This CDR3 contains 16 residues. Germline V CDR1 and CDR2: SGHRS, YFSETQ. CDR3 sequence: CASSLVAGSGGLEQFF. The CDR3 nucleotides read TGCGCCAGCAGCTTGGTAGCGGGAAGTGGGGGGCTTGAGCAGTTCTTC.

This clone was observed a handful of times. The chain is built from TRBV4-1 and TRBJ1-3; 8 positions agree with TRBD1. Trimming at V came to 2 bases and at J to 0 bases, leaving 6 bases not matched to a gene. Per germline, CDR1 MGHRA and CDR2 YSYEKL. This CDR3 has 17 residues. The CDR3 here is CASSQRITGGSGNTIYF. CDR3 nucleotides: TGCGCCAGCAGCCAACGAATTACAGGGGGCTCTGGAAACACCATATATTTT.

V gene TRBV6-6 combines with J gene TRBJ2-3, with 8 bases lining up with TRBD1. CDR3 size: 13 residues. In germline, CDR1 is MNHNY, CDR2 SVGAGI (reference sequence). Losses at the gene ends were 5 bases for V and 4 bases for J; bases not matched to a gene: 2. The CDR3 spells CASSDRGPDTQYF. In nucleotides, the CDR3 is TGTGCCAGCAGTGACAGGGGACCAGATACGCAGTATTTT.

The chain has TRBV2 and TRBJ1-4, with unresolved D. The length of the CDR3 is 15 residues. Trimming cost V 6 bases and J 5 bases, with 16 bases left between them. The germline V gene has CDR1 SNHLY and CDR2 FYNNEI. The CDR3 region has the DNA TGTGCCAGCAGACTTTACGGGGTCTCAAATGAAAAACTGTTTTTT. This gives the protein CASRLYGVSNEKLFF. The full variable domain, completed using reference TRBV2 and TRBJ1-4, is EPEVTQTPSHQVTQMGQEVILRCVPISNHLYFYWYRQILGQKVEFLVSFYNNEISEKSEIFDDQFSVERPDGSNFTLKIRSTKLEDSAMYFCASRLYGVSNEKLFFGSGTQLSVL.

The chain couples TRBV29-1 to TRBJ2-5; 11 positions match TRBD1. The CDR3 has 15 amino acids. Unmatched junction bases numbered 13, after V lost 6 bases and J lost 7 bases. The germline CDR1 and CDR2 sequences are SQVTM and ANQGSEA. CDR3 in DNA: TGCAGCGTCGCTGGGACAGGGGGTGGGTTGGTGACCCAGTACTTC. Translating it yields CSVAGTGGGLVTQYF.

This clone appeared a single time. This chain joins TRBV6-5 and TRBJ1-2; 9 bases line up with TRBD1. The ends lost 4 bases at V and 8 bases at J; junction bases unmatched: 5. Germline CDR1 MNHEY, CDR2 SVGAGI. The CDR3 totals 13 residues. The CDR3 here is CASSSGQGRGYTF. For the CDR3, the DNA is TGTGCCAGCAGTTCTGGACAGGGGAGAGGCTACACCTTC.

V gene TRBV7-2 combines with J gene TRBJ1-1, with D maybe TRBD1 (5 bases). This CDR3 contains 14 residues. V lost 5 bases and J 0 bases, leaving 10 bases between the germline ends. Germline values: CDR1 SGHTA, CDR2 FQGNSA. The CDR3 spells CASSRTPMNTEAFF. DNA for the CDR3: TGTGCCAGCAGCCGGACACCGATGAACACTGAAGCTTTCTTT.

The rearrangement links TRBV11-1 to TRBJ2-7; no clear D gene. In germline, CDR1 is SGHAT, CDR2 FQDESV (reference sequence). The CDR3 is 14 residues long. V lost 3 bases and J lost 2, with 11 bases in between. The CDR3 nucleotides are TGTGCCAGCAGCTTGTTAGGTACTACCTACGAGCAGTACTTC. It encodes CASSLLGTTYEQYF.

The rearrangement links TRBV3-1 (or the pseudogene TRBV3-2) to TRBJ1-1, with D maybe TRBD1 (6 bases). Trimming removed 2 bases at V and 3 bases at J, with 16 bases between. The CDR3 contains 16 residues. Germline V lookup: CDR1 LGHDT, CDR2 YNNKEL (reference sequence). The CDR3 protein is CASSQMRQGFHTEAFF. The CDR3 DNA reads as TGTGCCAGCAGCCAAATGCGGCAGGGGTTTCACACTGAAGCTTTCTTT.

The chain is built from TRBV27 and TRBJ1-2, with D perhaps TRBD1 (6 bases). Germline CDR1 reads MNHEY; CDR2 reads SMNVEV (reference sequence). Trimming removed 8 bases at V and 2 bases at J, with 15 bases between. The CDR3 length is 14 residues. CDR3 DNA: TGTGCCAGCCACCCCCAGGGGCTCAACTATGGCTACACCTTC. As protein: CASHPQGLNYGYTF.

The CDR3, as DNA: TGTGCCAGCAGCTTAGCGTATAACACTGAAGCTTTCTTT. It codes for CASSLAYNTEAFF. The V gene is TRBV7-2, the J gene TRBJ1-1; no definite D call. V was trimmed by 0 bases and J by 2 bases, leaving 4 bases between them. The CDR3 runs 13 residues. CDR1 SGHTA and CDR2 FQGNSA come from the germline V gene.

This clone was found many times. The chain joins TRBV5-1 to TRBJ1-2, with 9 bases that match TRBD1. Germline V gives CDR1 SGHRS, CDR2 YFSETQ. J lost 5 bases, V lost 0 bases, and 5 bases had no gene match. This CDR3 region has 15 residues. The CDR3 loop is CASSLEQGAWYGYTF. Here the CDR3 DNA reads TGCGCCAGCAGCTTGGAACAGGGGGCGTGGTATGGCTACACCTTC. Using reference TRBV5-1 and TRBJ1-2 for the parts outside the CDR3, the full variable domain is KAGVTQTPRYLIKTRGQQVTLSCSPISGHRSVSWYQQTPGQGLQFLFEYFSETQRNKGNFPGRFSGRQFSNSRSEMNVSTLELGDSALYLCASSLEQGAWYGYTFGSGTRLTVV.

V and J are TRBV6-5 and TRBJ2-7, with 11 bases aligning to TRBD1. Germline-derived CDR1 and CDR2 are MNHEY and SVGAGI. The CDR3 totals 12 residues. Germline trimming cut 6 bases from V and 7 bases from J; bases unmatched to any gene: 2. CDR3 region: CASRGQGGEQYF. In DNA form, the CDR3 reads TGTGCCAGCAGGGGACAGGGGGGTGAGCAGTACTTC.

The chain employs TRBV5-1 and TRBJ2-5; tentative D call: TRBD1 (5 bases). CDR1 is SGHRS and CDR2 is YFSETQ in the germline V gene. V lost 4 bases and J 1 base, leaving 8 bases between the germline ends. This CDR3 has 13 amino acids. In DNA, the CDR3 is TGCGCCAGCAGCCGACAGATCCAAGAGACCCAGTACTTC. This sequence encodes CASSRQIQETQYF.

The rearrangement uses TRBV13 and TRBJ1-6; 9 bases are a match to TRBD1. CDR1 is PRHDT, CDR2 FYEKMQ, per germline (reference sequence). The CDR3 has 15 amino acids. With V trimmed by 3 bases and J by 9 bases, 6 bases remained unmatched. CDR3 sequence reads: CASSFGTGFSSPLHF. The CDR3 nucleotides are TGTGCCAGCAGCTTTGGGACAGGGTTCAGTTCACCCCTCCACTTT.

CDR3 in amino acids: CASSVRLAGDEQYF. The CDR3 region has the DNA TGTGCCAGCAGCGTTAGGCTAGCGGGAGACGAGCAGTACTTC. The chain uses TRBV9 and TRBJ2-7; 10 positions match TRBD2. This CDR3 contains 14 residues. J gave up 5 bases and V 2 bases, and 4 bases lay outside the gene matches. Germline lookup yields CDR1 SGDLS and CDR2 YYNGEE.